This TCR beta chain was recovered during a study of blood T cell repertoires in COVID-19. Looking at the study overall: The study drew acute and convalescent COVID-19 samples from the United States, Italy and Spain. Sample material is recorded as cDNA or gDNA derived from T cells, B-cell-depleted T cells, or PBMCs.

The CDR3 extends over 15 amino acids. Germline lookup yields CDR1 KGHSH and CDR2 LQKENI. Trimming took 10 bases from V and 0 from J, leaving 18 bases between them. Per the original data handling: Scientists estimated how many nucleated cells there were by amplifying reference gene primers. Sequencing was performed with immunoSEQ multiplex PCR; in TCRdb, only in-frame clones are kept and a portion is missing. D and trimming come from the DNA, and the V and J calls and clone size come from that table. The repertoire includes around 400,000 clones, about 90% of them detected once, and about 2% sits in the top ten. The Seattle site enrolled patients during active infection and followed them longitudinally.

The sequencing sample was made of peripheral blood. The chain links TRBV18 to TRBJ1-1; D remains unclear. The receptor's source is a woman aged 55-69 years with COVID-19, enrolled during active disease. The CDR3 DNA sequence: TGTGCCACCACGGCCGGAGGTCGGATGAACACTGAAGCTTTCTTT. It yields the protein CATTAGGRMNTEAFF.